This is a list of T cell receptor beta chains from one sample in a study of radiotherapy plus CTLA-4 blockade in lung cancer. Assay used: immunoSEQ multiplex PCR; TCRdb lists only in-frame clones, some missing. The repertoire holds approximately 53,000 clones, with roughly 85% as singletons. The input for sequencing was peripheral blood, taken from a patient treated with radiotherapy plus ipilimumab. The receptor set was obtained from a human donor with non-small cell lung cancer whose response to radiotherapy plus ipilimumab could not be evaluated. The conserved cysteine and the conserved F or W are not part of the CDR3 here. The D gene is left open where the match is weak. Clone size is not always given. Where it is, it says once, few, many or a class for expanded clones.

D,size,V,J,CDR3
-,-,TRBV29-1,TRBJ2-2,SVEYTGELF
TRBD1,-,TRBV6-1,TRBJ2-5,AILQGQETQY
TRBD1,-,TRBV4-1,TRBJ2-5,ASSQSGTGERETQY
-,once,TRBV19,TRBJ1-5,ASSWTVLSNQPQH
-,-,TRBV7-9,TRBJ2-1,ASSGLRLDNEQF
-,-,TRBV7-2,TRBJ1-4,ASSARVGVTNEKLF
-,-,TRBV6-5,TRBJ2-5,ASRQRETQY
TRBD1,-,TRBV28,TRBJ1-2,ASSRTGDSYGYT
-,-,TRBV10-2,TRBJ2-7,ASSERDIQSSYEQY
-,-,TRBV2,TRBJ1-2,ASSVGTGTLYGYT
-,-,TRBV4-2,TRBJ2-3,ASSQDDQGGVGSDTQY
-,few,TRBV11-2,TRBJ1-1,ASSPRGGRHTEAF
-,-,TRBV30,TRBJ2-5,AVGDYQETQY
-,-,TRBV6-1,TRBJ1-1,ASSEEEATEAF
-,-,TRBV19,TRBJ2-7,ASSLSPGSSYEQY
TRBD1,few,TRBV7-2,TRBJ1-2,ASSRTGNYGYT
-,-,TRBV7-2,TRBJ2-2,ASSLASGITGELF
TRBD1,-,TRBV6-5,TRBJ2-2,ASRVGQVSGELF
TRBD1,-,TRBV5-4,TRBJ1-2,ASRDMTGVYGYT
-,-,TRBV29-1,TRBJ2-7,SVEVRRQSSYEQY
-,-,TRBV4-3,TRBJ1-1,ASSQLRGAEAF
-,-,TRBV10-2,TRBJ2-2,ASRARGPPTGELF
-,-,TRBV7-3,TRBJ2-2,ASSLGLNTGELF
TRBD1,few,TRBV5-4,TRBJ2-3,ASSFTGGETDTQY